This T cell receptor beta chain was identified in a study of cytomegalovirus exposure and HLA in healthy donors (dated by TCRdb to the late 2010s). At the level of the whole study: An earlier analysis of several hundred of the donors reported 250 to 350 Gb of sequence data and more than 90 million unique TCR beta sequences from 150 million to 200 million T cells. An early release that covered around 590 HLA-typed donors contained approximately 300 gigabases of sequencing data and 65 million to 100 million unique TCR sequences. The genetic ancestry cluster associated with self-reported Caucasian donors included about four fifths of the 398 genotyped donors. The study was designed to test whether signatures of past pathogen exposure could be identified by cataloging public T cell receptors. Using immunosequencing, the study profiled T cell repertoires from 640 or so subjects and related those repertoires to cytomegalovirus serostatus. Along with the approximately 650-subject first cohort, a separate validation cohort of more than 90 different subjects was used. The study combined high-throughput TCR immunosequencing, statistical association of individual TCRs with disease status, and machine learning to predict cytomegalovirus infection status. A later analysis re-examined previously published TCR beta repertoires from over 500 donors and added high-resolution HLA genotyping to investigate patterns of TCR occurrence. In the later analysis, no new phenotypic data were used to find candidate immune exposures; instead, reliance was placed on TCR beta sequences and their occurrence across donors. An earlier analysis of 587 of the donors used high-throughput TCR beta sequencing to judge whether each TCR beta V gene segment behaved as functional or pseudogenic. Donor age, sex, ethnicity and CMV serostatus were compiled together with the repertoire data. In a later genetic analysis, genome-wide SNP genotypes for about three fifths of the roughly 670 donors were used, and that subset was treated as a discovery cohort. Every repertoire in the discovery cohort had been generated on one and the same sequencing platform. HLA typing included class I and class II loci at four-digit resolution. Typing coverage varied by locus: about 629-640 donors for A, B, C, DRB1 and DQB1; approximately 560 for DQA1; some 610 for DPA1; 450 to 480 for DPB1. Roughly 5 DR-DQ haplotypes were handled as single units for association and clustering, since linkage in the cohort was strong. On average, around 240,000 unique TCR beta nucleotide sequences were sequenced per donor among some 430 genotyped donors of the cohort, with 15% to 20% of those sequences being non-productive. What the study reported, not specific to this receptor: In a later genetic analysis, a missense DCLRE1C variant was associated with V-gene and J-gene trimming of TCR beta chains, and the association was replicated in an independent cohort. Because the 87-base-pair reads could not distinguish some IMGT-functional V segments, including TRBV6-2 and TRBV6-3, those segments were excluded. The authors suggested that the approach could potentially be generalized to other disease states and immunological phenotypes. The study listed 164 TCR beta chains as associated with cytomegalovirus. Compared with the 666-donor mean, donors in an Asian-associated ancestry cluster had fewer N-insertions in productive TCRs, according to a later genetic analysis. Linkage disequilibrium might explain the correlated functional status among segregating V segments, but an unknown experimental factor could not be ruled out. In both the original and validation cohorts, the classifier was reported to diagnose cytomegalovirus status with high specificity and sensitivity. Immune exposure information for the cohort was limited to CMV serostatus. Because some donors lacked HLA typing at each locus, the association tests relied only on the typed subset. In vitro tests confirmed that a few of the cytomegalovirus-associated TCR beta chains recognize cytomegalovirus antigens. In a later analysis, HLA-associated TCR beta chains showed more clonal expansion and lower generation probabilities than non-associated chains that were equally common. In a later analysis, the rate of TCR association differed among HLA loci, with DRB1 alleles having the most associated TCRs and HLA-C alleles having the fewest. A further reported finding was that TCR beta sequences accurately predicted the HLA-A and HLA-B alleles for most subjects in the first cohort. Most CMV-associated TCR beta chains appeared to be HLA-restricted in a later analysis, and the HLA associations seemed to be driven largely by CMV exposure. In this cohort, only TCR beta chains were sequenced, and detectable features were limited by the absence of alpha or paired-chain data. Because counts were too low, about 15 rarely observed V segments, including chromosome 9 orphons, were left out of the earlier analysis of 587 of the donors. When HLA alleles, especially DR and DQ, strongly co-occurred, TCR associations were difficult to assign to individual alleles. Several of the top co-occurrence clusters appeared to be linked to parvovirus B19, influenza, CMV and Epstein-Barr virus, according to a later analysis. Broadly in line with IMGT annotations, most TCR beta V segments showed up in productive rearrangements about 87% or about 30% of the time in an earlier analysis of 450 to 750 of the donors. The presence/absence analyses assumed that sequencing depth was roughly uniform across donors, and that assumption may not be true. A later analysis associated approximately 17,000 TCR beta sequences with specific HLA alleles at a false discovery rate of 0.05. A group of highly shared sequence variants was considered likely to be a technical artifact of the sequencing pipeline. Most TCR sequences were seen in very few donors, while some public TCRs were found in many individuals.

The cohort consisted of approximately 670 healthy bone marrow donors. All cohort members were sampled while nominally healthy, although unrecorded immune exposures were likely present. The donor was CMV seronegative and was included in the group of a few hundred seronegative cohort members. A peripheral blood sample was collected from each donor, and TCR beta sequencing was performed on peripheral blood mononuclear cells. Genomic DNA was extracted from the blood cell samples with the Qiagen DNeasy Blood Extraction Kit. As to this clone: What antigen it recognizes has not been identified. The junction does not match germline at one end; this may be a read error.

Library generation was performed with the immunoSEQ multiplex PCR assay. For the multiplex PCR, a mixture combining 60 forward primers for TCR Vbeta segments and 13 reverse primers for TCR Jbeta segments was used. The CDR3 region of rearranged TCR beta genes was amplified from genomic DNA with a multiplex PCR assay. On the Illumina HiSeq System, the amplified TCR beta libraries were sequenced as 87-base-pair reads. Per the authors' processing: A later analysis tallied around 87 million unique TCR beta chains across the 700 or so repertoires, and some 12 million of those chains were shared by two or more donors. Raw reads were error-corrected and collapsed into unique sequences with a nearest-neighbor algorithm that merged closely related sequences to remove PCR and sequencing errors. CDR3 sequences were aligned to IMGT reference sequences to assign V, D and J gene segments. For a sequence to be retained, a match of at least six nucleotides to both a V gene segment and a J gene segment was required. Rearrangements were called productive when the CDR3 lacked stop codons and stayed in frame with V and J; all others were non-productive. CDR3 was defined by IMGT convention, running from the second conserved V-encoded cysteine to the conserved J-encoded phenylalanine. Sequences without an unambiguous match to a single V gene segment were excluded from the earlier analysis of about 640 of the donors. An earlier analysis of a few hundred of the donors called V segments functional above 56.7% productive rearrangements and segregating when the between-donor standard deviation exceeded 5%. To diagnose cytomegalovirus status from the catalog of TCR beta chain sequences, a statistical classification framework was built. In a later analysis, V and J genes were assigned by comparing TCR nucleotide sequences against IMGT/GENE-DB human TR gene sequences. In a later analysis, CDR3 sequences and most-parsimonious VDJ recombination scenarios were assigned using the TCRdist pipeline. A later analysis defined each TCR beta chain by its CDR3 amino acid sequence plus V-gene family, and excluded reads lacking a unique V-gene family. To address suspected cross-contamination and a sequencing artifact, a later analysis removed 592 highly shared, low-generation-probability nucleotide sequences. A later analysis calculated a clonal expansion index for each public chain from normalized within-repertoire ranks of inferred template counts. In a later analysis, generation probabilities were computed using a VDJ recombination model fitted to out-of-frame rearrangements, and the results were checked against IGoR. In a later analysis, hypergeometric tests were used to score TCR-TCR, TCR-HLA and TCR-CMV co-occurrence, with a repertoire-size bias correction applied to TCR pairs. To estimate false discovery rates, a later analysis permuted the HLA or CMV assignments 20 times. In a later analysis, co-occurring TCRs were grouped using DBSCAN, and TCRdist sequence similarity was added for clustering within HLA-allele-positive subsets. Co-occurrence clustering excluded repertoires with fewer than 30,000 or more than 120,000 public chains, plus five with anomalous nucleotide sharing. TCRdb obtained this table from immuneACCESS and retained in-frame rearrangements with V and J assigned. These tables miss some clones; where compared with another copy, unresolved V genes account for less than half of the shortfall, and the remainder is unexplained. The D gene and trimming were derived from the DNA, and the V and J assignments and clone size from that table. In all, the sample holds 200,000 to 250,000 clones, and approximately 80% of those were seen once. The top ten clones comprise 1.2% to 1.5% of the sample.

As encoded in the germline V gene (reference sequence), CDR1 is SEHNR while CDR2 is FQNEAQ. From the cysteine up to the phenylalanine, the CDR3 has a length of 17 residues. Here the CDR3 DNA is all that survives: 51 bases in frame from base 1. The sequence is built from TRBV7-9 and TRBJ1-2, and perhaps TRBD1 as D gene, on 5 matching bases. The sequenced sample was PBMCs. This TCR was sampled from a girl between 10 and 17 years old in good health and CMV-seronegative. Here is the DNA: TGTTCCAGCAGCTCCTCCGTTATCGACAGAGATAACTATGGCTACACCTTC. This is translated as CSSSSSVIDRDNYGYTF.